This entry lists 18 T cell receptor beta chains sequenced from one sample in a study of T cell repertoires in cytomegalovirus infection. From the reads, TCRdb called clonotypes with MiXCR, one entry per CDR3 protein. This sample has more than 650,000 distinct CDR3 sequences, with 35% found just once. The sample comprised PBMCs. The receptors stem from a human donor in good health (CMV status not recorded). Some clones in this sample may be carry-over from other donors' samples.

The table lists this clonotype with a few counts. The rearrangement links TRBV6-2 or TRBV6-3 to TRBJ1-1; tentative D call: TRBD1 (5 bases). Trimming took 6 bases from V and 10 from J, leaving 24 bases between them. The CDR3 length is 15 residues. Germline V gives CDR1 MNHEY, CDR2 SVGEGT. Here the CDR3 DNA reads TGTGCCAGCAGCCTACAAATGACAGCCGTTGGAAGAGCTTTCTTT. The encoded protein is CASSLQMTAVGRAFF.

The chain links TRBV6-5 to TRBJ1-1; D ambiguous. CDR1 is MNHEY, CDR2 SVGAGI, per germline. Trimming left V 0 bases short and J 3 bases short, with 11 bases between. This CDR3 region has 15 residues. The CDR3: CASSYSAYEDTEAFF. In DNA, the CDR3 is TGTGCCAGCAGTTACTCAGCTTACGAAGACACTGAAGCTTTCTTT.

The DNA for the CDR3 is TGCGCCAGCAGCTTAATCCCGACCAAACCTCAACATGAGCAGTTCTTC. It specifies CASSLIPTKPQHEQFF. The chain recombines TRBV5-1 with TRBJ2-1; D remains ambiguous. Germline CDR1 SGHRS, CDR2 YFSETQ. The CDR3 length is 16 residues. V was clipped by 2 bases and J by 8 bases, with 20 bases between them.

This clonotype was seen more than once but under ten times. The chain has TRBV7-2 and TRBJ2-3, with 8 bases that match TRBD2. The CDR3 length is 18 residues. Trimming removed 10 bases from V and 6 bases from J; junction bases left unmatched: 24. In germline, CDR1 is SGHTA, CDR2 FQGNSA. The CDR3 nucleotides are TGTGCCACGGCGGCAGCATCCCCCCGGGGGGGATATCCTGATACGCAGTATTTT. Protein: CATAAASPRGGYPDTQYF. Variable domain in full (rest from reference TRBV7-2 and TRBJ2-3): GAGVSQSPSNKVTEKGKDVELRCDPISGHTALYWYRQSLGQGLEFLIYFQGNSAPDKSGLPSDRFSAERTGGSVSTLTIQRTQQEDSAVYLCATAAASPRGGYPDTQYFGPGTRLTVL.

CDR3 protein: CATERGAGNTGELFF. In DNA form, the CDR3 reads TGTGCCACCGAACGAGGGGCGGGAAACACCGGGGAGCTGTTTTTT. The chain carries TRBV5-4 and TRBJ2-2, with D possibly being TRBD2 (6 bases). This CDR3 contains 15 residues. Germline V gene data show CDR1 as SGHNT and CDR2 as YYREEE (reference sequence). V was clipped by 9 bases and J by 2 bases, with 17 bases between them.

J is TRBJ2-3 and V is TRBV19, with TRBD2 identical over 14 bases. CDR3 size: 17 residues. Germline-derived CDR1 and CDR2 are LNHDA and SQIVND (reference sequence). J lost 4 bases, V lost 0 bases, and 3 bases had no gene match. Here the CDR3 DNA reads TGTGCCAGTAGTATAGACGGGGGACTAGCGGGAGCAGATACGCAGTATTTT. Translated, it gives CASSIDGGLAGADTQYF.

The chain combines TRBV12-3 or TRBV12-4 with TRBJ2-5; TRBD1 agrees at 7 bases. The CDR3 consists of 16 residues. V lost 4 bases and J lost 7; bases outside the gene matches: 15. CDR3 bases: TGTGCCAGCAGTTATGGGGACAGAACCATGATTGGGACCCAGTACTTC. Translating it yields CASSYGDRTMIGTQYF.

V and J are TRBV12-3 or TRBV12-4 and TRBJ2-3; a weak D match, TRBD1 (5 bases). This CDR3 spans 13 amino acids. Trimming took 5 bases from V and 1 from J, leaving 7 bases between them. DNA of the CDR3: TGTGCCAGCAGTCGGACACGCACAGATACGCAGTATTTT. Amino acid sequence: CASSRTRTDTQYF.

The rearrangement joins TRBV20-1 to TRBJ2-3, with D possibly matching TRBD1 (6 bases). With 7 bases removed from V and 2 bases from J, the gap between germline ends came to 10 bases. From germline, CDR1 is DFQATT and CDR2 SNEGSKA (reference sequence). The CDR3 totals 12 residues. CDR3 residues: CSGTAATDTQYF. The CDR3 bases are TGCAGTGGGACAGCCGCCACAGATACGCAGTATTTT.

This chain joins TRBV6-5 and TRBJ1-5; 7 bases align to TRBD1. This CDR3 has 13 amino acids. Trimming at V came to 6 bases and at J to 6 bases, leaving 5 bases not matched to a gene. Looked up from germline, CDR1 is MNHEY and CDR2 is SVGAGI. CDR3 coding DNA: TGTGCCAGCAGACAGGGGAAGGGTCAGCCCCAGCATTTT. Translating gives CASRQGKGQPQHF.

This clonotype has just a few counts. The DNA of the CDR3 is TGTGCCAGCAGCGACCAGGAAACAGCCAAAAACATTCAGTACTTC. It encodes CASSDQETAKNIQYF. The genes are TRBV12-3 or TRBV12-4 and TRBJ2-4; D remains unclear. The V end lost 6 bases, the J end lost 0 bases, and 12 bases lay between the germline ends. CDR3 length equals 15 residues.

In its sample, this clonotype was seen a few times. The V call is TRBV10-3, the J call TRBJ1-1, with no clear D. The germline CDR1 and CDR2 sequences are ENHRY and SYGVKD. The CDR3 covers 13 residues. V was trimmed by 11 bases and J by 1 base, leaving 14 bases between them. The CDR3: CAAERAPNTEAFF. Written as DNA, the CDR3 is TGTGCCGCCGAACGGGCTCCGAACACTGAAGCTTTCTTT.

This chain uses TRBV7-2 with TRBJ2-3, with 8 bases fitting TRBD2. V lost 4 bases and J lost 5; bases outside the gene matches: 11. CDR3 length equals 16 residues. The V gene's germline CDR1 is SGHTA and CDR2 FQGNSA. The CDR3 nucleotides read TGTGCCAGCAGCTCGCACATACTAGCGGTGCAAGATACGCAGTATTTT. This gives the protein CASSSHILAVQDTQYF.

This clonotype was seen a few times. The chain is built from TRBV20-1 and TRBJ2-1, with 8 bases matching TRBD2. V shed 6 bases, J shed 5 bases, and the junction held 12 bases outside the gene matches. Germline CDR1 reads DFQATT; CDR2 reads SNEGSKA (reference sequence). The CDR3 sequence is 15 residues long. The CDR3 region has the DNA TGCAGTGCGATAACTTCGCTAGCGGGCAACAATGAGCAGTTCTTC. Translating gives CSAITSLAGNNEQFF.

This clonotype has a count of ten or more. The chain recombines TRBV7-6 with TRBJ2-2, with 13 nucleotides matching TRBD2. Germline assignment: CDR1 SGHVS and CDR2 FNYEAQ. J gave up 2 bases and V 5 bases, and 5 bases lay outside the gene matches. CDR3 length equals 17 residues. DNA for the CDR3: TGTGCCAGCAGCCCCTGGACTAGCGGGGGTAACACCGGGGAGCTGTTTTTT. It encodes CASSPWTSGGNTGELFF.

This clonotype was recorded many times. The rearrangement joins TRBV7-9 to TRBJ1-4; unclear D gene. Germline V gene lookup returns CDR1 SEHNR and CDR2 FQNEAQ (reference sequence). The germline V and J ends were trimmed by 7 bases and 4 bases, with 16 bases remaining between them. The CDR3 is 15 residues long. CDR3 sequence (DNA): TGTGCCAGCACCCTCCCCAACAGCCTTAATGAAAAACTGTTTTTT. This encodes CASTLPNSLNEKLFF.

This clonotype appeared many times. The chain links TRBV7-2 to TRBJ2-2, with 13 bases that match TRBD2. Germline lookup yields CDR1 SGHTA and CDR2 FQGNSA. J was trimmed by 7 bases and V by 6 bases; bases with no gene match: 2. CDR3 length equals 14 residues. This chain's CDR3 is CASRWTSGGGELFF. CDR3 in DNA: TGTGCCAGCAGGTGGACTAGCGGGGGCGGGGAGCTGTTTTTT.

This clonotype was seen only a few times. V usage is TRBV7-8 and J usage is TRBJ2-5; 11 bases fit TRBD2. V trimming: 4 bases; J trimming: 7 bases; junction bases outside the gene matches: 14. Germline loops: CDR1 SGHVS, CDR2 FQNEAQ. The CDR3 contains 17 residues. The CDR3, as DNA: TGTGCCAGCAGCTCCAGGGGTAGCGGGAGGGACGTTGGGACCCAGTACTTC. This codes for CASSSRGSGRDVGTQYF.